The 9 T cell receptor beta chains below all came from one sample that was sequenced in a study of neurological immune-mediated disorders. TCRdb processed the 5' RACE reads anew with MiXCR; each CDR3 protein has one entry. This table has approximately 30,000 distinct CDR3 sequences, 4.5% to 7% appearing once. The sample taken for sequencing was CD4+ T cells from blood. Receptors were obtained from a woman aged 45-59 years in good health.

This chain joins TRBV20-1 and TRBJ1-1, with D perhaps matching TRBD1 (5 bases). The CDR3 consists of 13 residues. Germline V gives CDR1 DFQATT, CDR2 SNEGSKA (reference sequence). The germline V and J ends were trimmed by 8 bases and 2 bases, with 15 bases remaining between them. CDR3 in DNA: TGCAGTTTCAATCATGGGGGAAACACTGAAGCTTTCTTT. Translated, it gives CSFNHGGNTEAFF.

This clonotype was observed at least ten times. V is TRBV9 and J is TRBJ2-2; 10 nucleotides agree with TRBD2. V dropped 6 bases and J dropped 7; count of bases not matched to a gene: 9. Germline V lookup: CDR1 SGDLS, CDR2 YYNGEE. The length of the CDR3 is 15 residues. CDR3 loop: CASKASGGAFGELFF. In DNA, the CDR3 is TGTGCCAGCAAAGCAAGCGGGGGGGCGTTCGGGGAGCTGTTTTTT.

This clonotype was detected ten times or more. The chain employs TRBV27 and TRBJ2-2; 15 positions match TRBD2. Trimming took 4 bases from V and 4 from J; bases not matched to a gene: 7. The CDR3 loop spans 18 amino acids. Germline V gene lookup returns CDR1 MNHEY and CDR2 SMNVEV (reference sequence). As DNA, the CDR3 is TGTGCCAGCAGTTCCGGACTAGCGGGGGGGCCGGGCACCGGGGAGCTGTTTTTT. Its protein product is CASSSGLAGGPGTGELFF.

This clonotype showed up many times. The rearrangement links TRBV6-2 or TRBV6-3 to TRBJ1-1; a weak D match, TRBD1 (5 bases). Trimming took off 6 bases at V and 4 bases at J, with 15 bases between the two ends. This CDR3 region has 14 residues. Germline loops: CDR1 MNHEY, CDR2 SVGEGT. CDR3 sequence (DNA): TGTGCCAGCAGGGGACGCTCCCTAGGCACTGAAGCTTTCTTT. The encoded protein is CASRGRSLGTEAFF.

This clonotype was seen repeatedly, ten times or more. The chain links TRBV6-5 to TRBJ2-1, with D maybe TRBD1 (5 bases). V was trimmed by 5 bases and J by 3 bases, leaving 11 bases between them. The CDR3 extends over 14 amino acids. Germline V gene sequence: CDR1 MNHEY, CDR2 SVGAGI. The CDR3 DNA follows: TGTGCCAGCAGTGCAACAGGTGACTACAATGAGCAGTTCTTC. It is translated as CASSATGDYNEQFF.

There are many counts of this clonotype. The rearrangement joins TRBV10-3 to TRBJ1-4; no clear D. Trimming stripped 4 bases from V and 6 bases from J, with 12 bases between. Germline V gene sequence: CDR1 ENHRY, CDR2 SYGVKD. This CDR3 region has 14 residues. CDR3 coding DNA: TGTGCCATCAGTGTGGGCTTATCGGATGAAAAACTGTTTTTT. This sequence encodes CAISVGLSDEKLFF.

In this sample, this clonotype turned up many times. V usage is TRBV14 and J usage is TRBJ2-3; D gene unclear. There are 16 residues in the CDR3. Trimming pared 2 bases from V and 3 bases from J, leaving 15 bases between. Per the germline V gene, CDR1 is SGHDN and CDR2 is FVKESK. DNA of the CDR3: TGTGCCAGCAGCCAACGTTGGTCTGGCCGAACAGATACGCAGTATTTT. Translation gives CASSQRWSGRTDTQYF.

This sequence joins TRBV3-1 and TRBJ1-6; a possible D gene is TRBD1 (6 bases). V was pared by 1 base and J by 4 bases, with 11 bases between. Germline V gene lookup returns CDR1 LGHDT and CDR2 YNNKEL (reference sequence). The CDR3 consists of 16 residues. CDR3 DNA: TGTGCCAGCAGCCAAGCCGGACAGATATATAATTCACCCCTCCACTTT. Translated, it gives CASSQAGQIYNSPLHF.

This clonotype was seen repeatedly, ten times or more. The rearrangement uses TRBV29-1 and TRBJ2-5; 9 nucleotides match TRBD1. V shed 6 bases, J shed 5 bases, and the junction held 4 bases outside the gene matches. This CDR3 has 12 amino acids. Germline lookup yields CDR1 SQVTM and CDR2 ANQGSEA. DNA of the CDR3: TGCAGCGTGGACAGGGGCCGCGAGACCCAGTACTTC. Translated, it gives CSVDRGRETQYF.